Shown below are 32 T cell receptor beta chains from a single sample sequenced in a study of TIL therapy for anti-PD-1-resistant metastatic lung cancer. The immunoSEQ assay was v3. Measured with immunoSEQ multiplex PCR; TCRdb has only the in-frame clones, and not every one. The repertoire includes about 59,000 clones, roughly 80% of them detected once, and less than 2% sits in the top ten. Time point reported: pre-treatment sample, taken before nivolumab and TIL therapy. This sample comprised blood, obtained at baseline. The receptor set was obtained from a person aged 30 to 80 with non-small cell lung cancer.

The chain combines TRBV27 with TRBJ2-7; D remains ambiguous. CDR1 is MNHEY and CDR2 is SMNVEV in the germline V gene (reference sequence). The CDR3 has 11 residues. Trimming shortened V by 4 bases and J by 5 bases, and 6 bases separated the two germline ends. In DNA, the CDR3 is TGTGCCAGCAGTTCGGCAGACGAGCAGTACTTC. It translates to CASSSADEQYF.

V gene TRBV4-1 combines with J gene TRBJ1-6, with TRBD1 as a possible D gene (6 bases). The CDR3 has 19 amino acids. The germline V gene has CDR1 MGHRA and CDR2 YSYEKL. The V and J ends lost 0 bases and 0 bases respectively, with 15 bases between them. Here the CDR3 DNA reads TGCGCCAGCAGCCAAGAAGAGGGGGTCCTTTTCTCCTATAATTCACCCCTCCACTTT. Translation gives CASSQEEGVLFSYNSPLHF.

The J gene is TRBJ1-1, the V gene TRBV9; 10 positions agree with TRBD1. The germline V gene has CDR1 SGDLS and CDR2 YYNGEE. The ends lost 4 bases at V and 10 bases at J; junction bases unmatched: 4. The CDR3 length is 12 residues. This chain's CDR3 is CASSTRQGAAFF. CDR3 coding DNA: TGTGCCAGCAGCACCCGACAGGGGGCAGCTTTCTTT.

The sample holds a few counts of this clone. This chain connects TRBV7-2 to TRBJ1-3; no reliable D call. With 5 bases removed from V and 4 bases from J, the gap between germline ends came to 9 bases. CDR1 is SGHTA, CDR2 FQGNSA, per germline. This CDR3 is 13 amino acids long. CDR3 protein: CASSKQGGNTIYF. CDR3 coding DNA: TGTGCCAGCAGCAAACAAGGGGGAAACACCATATATTTT.

This chain uses TRBV7-2 with TRBJ1-1; D gene uncertain. Germline V gives CDR1 SGHTA, CDR2 FQGNSA. This CDR3 comprises 14 residues. V gave up 3 bases and J gave up 1 base, with 9 bases separating them. CDR3 sequence reads: CASSFLGGNTEAFF. As DNA, the CDR3 is TGTGCCAGCAGCTTCCTAGGAGGGAACACTGAAGCTTTCTTT.

This clone was found once. V is TRBV4-3 and J is TRBJ2-6; D is possibly TRBD2 (5 bases). V was clipped by 0 bases and J by 2 bases, with 8 bases between them. The CDR3 is made up of 16 amino acids. The germline CDR1 and CDR2 sequences are LGHNA and YSLEER. The CDR3 DNA is TGCGCCAGCAGCCAAGACACGGGGACTGGGGCCAACGTCCTGACTTTC. Protein sequence: CASSQDTGTGANVLTF.

This clone has just a few counts. The rearrangement links TRBV15 to TRBJ2-5; D is uncertain. The germline CDR1 and CDR2 sequences are LNHNV and YYDKDF (reference sequence). The CDR3 consists of 15 residues. The germline V and J ends were trimmed by 0 bases and 2 bases, with 10 bases remaining between them. CDR3 residues: CATSRDHSNQETQYF. CDR3 DNA: TGTGCCACCAGCAGAGATCATTCGAATCAAGAGACCCAGTACTTC.

The J gene is TRBJ1-5, the V gene TRBV29-1; D gene ambiguous. V shed 2 bases and J shed 3 bases, with 8 bases lying between them. Germline V gene lookup returns CDR1 SQVTM and CDR2 ANQGSEA. The CDR3 runs to 13 residues. The CDR3: CSVEMQPNQPQHF. The CDR3 bases are TGCAGCGTTGAAATGCAACCCAATCAGCCCCAGCATTTT. Complete variable domain (other parts from reference TRBV29-1 and TRBJ1-5): SAVISQKPSRDICQRGTSLTIQCQVDSQVTMMFWYRQQPGQSLTLIATANQGSEATYESGFVIDKFPISRPNLTFSTLTVSNMSPEDSSIYLCSVEMQPNQPQHFGDGTRLSIL.

V and J are TRBV11-3 and TRBJ1-1; TRBD1 is a possible D gene (5 bases). V was trimmed by 1 base and J by 8 bases, leaving 14 bases between them. CDR3 length equals 14 residues. Germline values: CDR1 SGHNT, CDR2 YENEEA. The CDR3 DNA follows: TGTGCCAGCAGCTTAGGGGCAGGGAAGGTCGAAGCTTTCTTT. This translates into CASSLGAGKVEAFF. Filled out from reference TRBV11-3 and TRBJ1-1, the complete variable domain reads EAGVVQSPRYKIIEKKQPVAFWCNPISGHNTLYWYLQNLGQGPELLIRYENEEAVDDSQLPKDRFSAERLKGVDSTLKIQPAELGDSAVYLCASSLGAGKVEAFFGQGTRLTVV.

This clone was observed a handful of times. The chain carries TRBV4-1 and TRBJ2-7; possibly TRBD2 for D (7 bases). CDR3 length: 15 residues. CDR1 is MGHRA and CDR2 is YSYEKL in the germline V gene. Trimming cost V 4 bases and J 6 bases, with 19 bases left between them. CDR3 sequence reads: CASSLLRGGSAEQYF. CDR3 in DNA: TGCGCCAGCAGCCTACTAAGGGGGGGGTCGGCCGAGCAGTACTTC.

In its sample, this clone is medium-sized (0.01 to 0.1%). V gene TRBV30 combines with J gene TRBJ1-2; 7 bases agree with TRBD1. The CDR3 is 12 amino acids. Germline-derived CDR1 and CDR2 are GTSNPN and SVGIG (reference sequence). V shed 2 bases, J shed 8 bases, and the junction held 5 bases outside the gene matches. The CDR3 sequence is CAWSRSQGGYTF. The CDR3 DNA reads as TGTGCCTGGAGTCGGTCACAGGGGGGCTACACCTTC.

The DNA for the CDR3 is TGTGCCAGCAGTACAGGGGGGGCGGCAACTAATGAAAAACTGTTTTTT. Protein: CASSTGGAATNEKLFF. The V gene is TRBV28, the J gene TRBJ1-4; TRBD1 agrees at 8 bases. After removal of 5 bases from V and 0 bases from J, the junction contained 5 bases not matched to a gene. CDR1 is MDHEN and CDR2 is SYDVKM in the germline V gene. CDR3 length: 16 amino acids.

The J gene is TRBJ1-2, the V gene TRBV18; D ambiguous. The CDR3 is 13 residues long. V was trimmed by 5 bases and J by 6 bases, leaving 13 bases between them. CDR1 is KGHSH and CDR2 is LQKENI in the germline V gene. As DNA, the CDR3 is TGTGCCAGCTCAATCAGAGAAGTTGATGGCTACACCTTC. Protein: CASSIREVDGYTF.

J is TRBJ1-1 and V is TRBV29-1, with TRBD1 matching 10 bases. The V segment lost 5 bases and the J segment 5 bases; nucleotides outside the gene matches: 8. The CDR3 is made up of 14 amino acids. Germline-derived CDR1 and CDR2 are SQVTM and ANQGSEA. DNA for the CDR3: TGCAGCGTTTCTCCCGGGACAGGGGAAACTGAAGCTTTCTTT. Its translation: CSVSPGTGETEAFF.

This chain joins TRBV10-3 and TRBJ2-1; 8 nucleotides match TRBD2. The CDR3 extends over 17 amino acids. Germline V CDR1 and CDR2: ENHRY, SYGVKD. V was clipped by 2 bases and J by 3 bases; unmatched bases: 9. The chain's CDR3 is CAISEREGQSSYNEQFF. CDR3 DNA: TGTGCCATCAGTGAGCGGGAGGGCCAATCGAGCTACAATGAGCAGTTCTTC.

This clone was counted between two and nine times. The chain is built from TRBV5-1 and TRBJ1-1; perhaps TRBD1 as D (5 bases). Trimming took off 0 bases at V and 6 bases at J, with 12 bases between the two ends. Germline V gives CDR1 SGHRS, CDR2 YFSETQ. The CDR3 consists of 14 residues. CDR3 sequence reads: CASSLGAGIAEAFF. CDR3 in DNA: TGCGCCAGCAGCTTGGGGGCAGGGATCGCTGAAGCTTTCTTT.

The J gene is TRBJ2-5, the V gene TRBV5-1, with 8 nucleotides matching TRBD2. The CDR3 runs 15 residues. The ends lost 2 bases at V and 5 bases at J; junction bases unmatched: 8. Germline V CDR1 and CDR2: SGHRS, YFSETQ. CDR3: CASSLGTRGGETQYF. The CDR3 DNA follows: TGCGCCAGCAGCTTAGGGACTAGAGGCGGGGAGACCCAGTACTTC.

In this sample, this clone turned up a few times. The chain joins TRBV5-1 to TRBJ1-2, with 7 bases identical to TRBD1. The CDR3 has 14 amino acids. Germline V lookup: CDR1 SGHRS, CDR2 YFSETQ. The junction had 3 bases not matched to a gene; V was cut back by 0 bases and J by 4 bases. DNA for the CDR3: TGCGCCAGCAGCTTGGGGACAGGCGTCTATGGCTACACCTTC. As protein: CASSLGTGVYGYTF. Complete variable domain (other parts from reference TRBV5-1 and TRBJ1-2): KAGVTQTPRYLIKTRGQQVTLSCSPISGHRSVSWYQQTPGQGLQFLFEYFSETQRNKGNFPGRFSGRQFSNSRSEMNVSTLELGDSALYLCASSLGTGVYGYTFGSGTRLTVV.

This clone has more than one count but fewer than ten. The chain employs TRBV9 and TRBJ1-6, with D unresolved. Germline CDR1 and CDR2: SGDLS and YYNGEE. V lost 3 bases and J lost 7, with 17 bases in between. The CDR3 totals 16 residues. Here the CDR3 DNA reads TGTGCCAGCAGCGCTTCCGTACACGTCTACAATTCACCCCTCCACTTT. This codes for CASSASVHVYNSPLHF.

The chain joins TRBV28 to TRBJ2-5; TRBD2 agrees at 9 bases. The CDR3 contains 14 residues. Germline CDR1 is MDHEN and CDR2 is SYDVKM. The junction had 2 bases not matched to a gene; V was cut back by 2 bases and J by 4 bases. The CDR3 loop is CASSLAGGLETQYF. In nucleotides, the CDR3 is TGTGCCAGCAGTTTAGCGGGAGGGCTAGAGACCCAGTACTTC.

CDR3 protein: CASSLAVRTGEREKLFF. In DNA form, the CDR3 reads TGTGCCAGCAGCTTAGCGGTACGGACAGGGGAGCGTGAAAAACTGTTTTTT. V and J are TRBV7-9 and TRBJ1-4, with 9 positions matching TRBD1. This CDR3 is built from 17 residues. The V gene's germline CDR1 is SEHNR and CDR2 FQNEAQ (reference sequence). Trimming removed 0 bases from V and 7 bases from J; junction bases left unmatched: 9.

V and J are TRBV6-5 and TRBJ2-7; D is possibly TRBD1 or TRBD2 (5 bases each). Germline lookup yields CDR1 MNHEY and CDR2 SVGAGI. Between the trimmed V and J ends, which lost 7 bases and 1 base, there was a span of 17 bases. This CDR3 comprises 15 residues. CDR3 residues: CASTPPGTGSYEQYF. The DNA of the CDR3 is TGTGCCAGCACCCCGCCCGGGACGGGGTCCTACGAGCAGTACTTC.

The rearrangement links TRBV2 to TRBJ2-2; D is unresolved. Trimming stripped 5 bases from V and 0 bases from J, with 7 bases between. Germline assignment: CDR1 SNHLY and CDR2 FYNNEI. The CDR3 is 14 residues long. The CDR3 sequence: CASSKGSNTGELFF. The CDR3 coding sequence is TGTGCCAGCAGTAAGGGCTCGAACACCGGGGAGCTGTTTTTT.

This chain connects TRBV10-1 to TRBJ2-5, with 10 bases fitting TRBD2. The V and J ends lost 9 bases and 5 bases, in that order; junction bases with no gene match: 9. Per germline, CDR1 WNHNN and CDR2 SYGVQD (reference sequence). CDR3 size: 14 residues. The CDR3 protein is CARPGLASVETQYF. The CDR3 DNA is TGCGCCAGGCCGGGACTAGCGAGTGTCGAGACCCAGTACTTC.

The V gene is TRBV7-2, the J gene TRBJ2-6; TRBD1 aligns across 7 bases. The V gene end was trimmed by 6 bases and the J gene end by 1 base; junction bases not matched to a gene: 3. This CDR3 comprises 15 residues. Germline CDR1 is SGHTA and CDR2 is FQGNSA. The CDR3 sequence: CASRTGNSGANVLTF. In nucleotides, the CDR3 is TGTGCCAGCAGGACAGGGAATTCTGGGGCCAACGTCCTGACTTTC.

The rearrangement links TRBV7-8 to TRBJ2-7, with TRBD1 matching over 8 bases. Per the germline V gene, CDR1 is SGHVS and CDR2 is FQNEAQ. The trim removed 10 bases at V and 3 bases at J, leaving 5 bases unmatched. This CDR3 is 12 amino acids long. The CDR3 nucleotides are TGTGCCATCAGGACAGGGCACTACGAGCAGTACTTC. Protein sequence: CAIRTGHYEQYF. The full variable domain, in which reference TRBV7-8 and TRBJ2-7 provide the parts outside the CDR3, is GAGVSQSPRYKVAKRGQDVALRCDPISGHVSLFWYQQALGQGPEFLTYFQNEAQLDKSGLPSDRFFAERPEGSVSTLKIQRTQQEDSAVYLCAIRTGHYEQYFGPGTRLTVT.

This clone came up a few times. The CDR3 is CASSESTGDAQYF. CDR3 DNA: TGTGCCAGCAGTGAGTCTACAGGGGATGCGCAGTACTTC. This chain connects TRBV6-1 to TRBJ2-7, with 7 bases fitting TRBD1. Germline V gene lookup returns CDR1 MNHNS and CDR2 SASEGT. V lost 3 bases and J lost 9; bases outside the gene matches: 8. The CDR3 spans 13 residues.

J is TRBJ1-2 and V is TRBV5-4; D unresolved. The V gene's germline CDR1 is SGHNT and CDR2 YYREEE (reference sequence). This CDR3 has 12 residues. V was cut by 7 bases and J by 4 bases, with 11 bases left in between. CDR3 protein: CASSAGSYGYTF. For the CDR3, the DNA is TGTGCCAGCTCGGCTGGAAGCTATGGCTACACCTTC.

This chain uses TRBV5-6 with TRBJ1-1; D not resolved. The CDR3 covers 15 residues. V was clipped by 0 bases and J by 4 bases, with 13 bases between them. CDR1 and CDR2 from the germline V gene are SGHDT and YYEEEE. CDR3 residues: CASSLGGVPSTEAFF. The CDR3, as DNA: TGTGCCAGCAGCTTGGGCGGGGTACCGAGCACTGAAGCTTTCTTT.

V gene TRBV18 combines with J gene TRBJ2-7; no clear D gene. The CDR3 contains 14 residues. Trimming took off 0 bases at V and 3 bases at J, with 9 bases between the two ends. CDR1 KGHSH and CDR2 LQKENI come from the germline V gene. The CDR3 protein is CASSPPGQHYEQYF. DNA for the CDR3: TGTGCCAGCTCACCACCTGGGCAGCACTACGAGCAGTACTTC.

This clone came up a few times. This rearrangement joins TRBV4-3 to TRBJ2-7; 7 positions match TRBD1. The CDR3 extends over 15 amino acids. The junction had 9 bases not matched to a gene; V was cut back by 1 base and J by 6 bases. The germline CDR1 and CDR2 sequences are LGHNA and YSLEER. The CDR3 here is CASSQAAGGLFEQYF. The CDR3 bases are TGCGCCAGCAGCCAAGCAGCAGGGGGATTATTCGAGCAGTACTTC.

J is TRBJ1-1 and V is TRBV5-5; D is possibly TRBD1 (5 bases). V lost 6 bases to trimming and J lost 3 bases, with 18 bases between them. The CDR3 covers 15 residues. Germline values: CDR1 SGHKS, CDR2 YYEKEE (reference sequence). The CDR3 loop is CASTYKPGPDTEAFF. In DNA, the CDR3 is TGTGCCAGCACCTATAAACCAGGGCCGGACACTGAAGCTTTCTTT.